This T cell receptor (beta chain) was retrieved from a study of cytomegalovirus exposure and HLA in healthy donors. From germline, CDR1 is MNHEY and CDR2 SMNVEV (reference sequence). CDR3 length: 10 residues. The germline V and J ends were trimmed by 8 bases and 5 bases, with 4 bases remaining between them. Comment on this clone: Its antigen is unidentified.

Study-level points and caveats: Later genetic work tied a missense DCLRE1C variant to beta-chain V and J trimming. Productive rates of about 90% or about 30% were seen for most TCR beta V segments in an earlier analysis.

It was with 60 Vbeta and 13 Jbeta primers that the PCR ran. Sequencing was performed with immunoSEQ multiplex PCR; in TCRdb, only in-frame clones are kept and a portion is missing. The sample has roughly 50,000 clones, roughly 77% seen once. The chain uses TRBV27 and TRBJ2-1; D remains unclear. The receptor comes from a man aged 30 to 45 in good health and CMV-seropositive. Sequenced input: PBMCs. CDR3 loop: CASGDNEQFF. CDR3 bases: TGTGCCAGCGGAGACAATGAGCAGTTCTTC.